Listed here are 15 T cell receptor beta chains from one sample, sequenced in a study of blood T cell repertoires in COVID-19. The repertoire was sequenced with immunoSEQ multiplex PCR; TCRdb's copy has only in-frame clones and lacks some. Of around 250,000 clones in the sample, around nine tenths were seen once. Sequenced: PBMCs or T cells enriched from blood (not recorded which). Receptors were obtained from a woman between 50 and 59 years old who had recovered from COVID-19.

V gene TRBV7-9 combines with J gene TRBJ2-2, with 9 bases aligning to TRBD2. In germline, CDR1 is SEHNR, CDR2 FQNEAQ (reference sequence). The V and J ends lost 3 bases and 1 base, in that order; junction bases with no gene match: 0. CDR3 length: 15 amino acids. CDR3 sequence (DNA): TGTGCCAGCAGCTTTAGCGGGAGGAACACCGGGGAGCTGTTTTTT. Encoded protein: CASSFSGRNTGELFF.

V gene TRBV19 combines with J gene TRBJ1-3, with a possible D match to TRBD1 (5 bases). Between the trimmed V and J ends, which lost 6 bases and 1 base, there was a span of 13 bases. Germline V gene lookup returns CDR1 LNHDA and CDR2 SQIVND (reference sequence). The CDR3 length is 15 residues. The CDR3 nucleotides are TGTGCCAGTAGCCTCTCACGGGGGTCTGGAAACACCATATATTTT. Its protein product is CASSLSRGSGNTIYF.

J is TRBJ1-1 and V is TRBV19, with 11 positions matching TRBD1. The CDR3 extends over 17 amino acids. Germline lookup yields CDR1 LNHDA and CDR2 SQIVND (reference sequence). Trimming took 4 bases from V and 3 from J; bases not matched to a gene: 10. The DNA of the CDR3 is TGTGCCAGTAGTAGTCACGGGACAGGGGGAGGTTACACTGAAGCTTTCTTT. Translated: CASSSHGTGGGYTEAFF.

The J gene is TRBJ1-1, the V gene TRBV5-1; the D gene is possibly TRBD1 (5 bases). CDR3 length: 14 amino acids. Trimming left V 0 bases short and J 0 bases short, with 6 bases between. CDR1 is SGHRS and CDR2 is YFSETQ in the germline V gene. CDR3 sequence: CASSLAGMNTEAFF. The CDR3, as DNA: TGCGCCAGCAGCTTGGCAGGGATGAACACTGAAGCTTTCTTT.

The CDR3 here is CASSLNQGSGANVLTF. The CDR3 region has the DNA TGTGCCAGCAGCTTGAACCAGGGGTCTGGGGCCAACGTCCTGACTTTC. The gene calls are TRBV5-4 and TRBJ2-6, with D perhaps TRBD1 (6 bases). The germline V and J ends were trimmed by 1 base and 1 base, with 9 bases remaining between them. There are 16 residues in the CDR3. Germline V lookup: CDR1 SGHNT, CDR2 YYREEE (reference sequence).

V gene TRBV6-6 combines with J gene TRBJ2-2, with 9 bases fitting TRBD2. Looked up from germline, CDR1 is MNHNY and CDR2 is SVGAGI (reference sequence). The length of the CDR3 is 14 residues. V lost 6 bases to trimming and J lost 3 bases; unmatched junction nucleotides: 2. The CDR3, as DNA: TGTGCCAGCAGATGGACTAGCGACACCGGGGAGCTGTTTTTT. Protein product: CASRWTSDTGELFF.

V usage is TRBV10-3 and J usage is TRBJ2-7, with TRBD2 identical over 10 bases. V lost 6 bases to trimming and J lost 3 bases; unmatched junction nucleotides: 5. Germline values: CDR1 ENHRY, CDR2 SYGVKD. This CDR3 spans 14 amino acids. DNA of the CDR3: TGTGCCATCAGATCTAGCGGGAGTTTCTACGAGCAGTACTTC. It codes for CAIRSSGSFYEQYF.

This chain joins TRBV9 and TRBJ1-2; the D is unclear. V was cut by 4 bases and J by 7 bases, with 14 bases left in between. Germline values: CDR1 SGDLS, CDR2 YYNGEE. This CDR3 comprises 13 residues. The CDR3 DNA follows: TGTGCCAGCAGCCGGTCTGGGGAGGGTGGCTACACCTTC. Amino acid sequence: CASSRSGEGGYTF.

The genes are TRBV19 and TRBJ2-3; the match to TRBD2 covers 7 bases. The germline gives CDR1 LNHDA, CDR2 SQIVND (reference sequence). The junction had 6 bases not matched to a gene; V was cut back by 7 bases and J by 2 bases. The CDR3 spans 14 residues. CDR3 amino acids: CASTLAETTDTQYF. The CDR3 DNA reads as TGTGCCAGTACCCTAGCGGAGACCACAGATACGCAGTATTTT.

This chain links TRBV2 with TRBJ2-1; 8 positions match TRBD2. V lost 4 bases to trimming and J lost 10 bases; unmatched junction nucleotides: 6. CDR1 is SNHLY, CDR2 FYNNEI, per germline. This CDR3 spans 13 amino acids. CDR3 nucleotide sequence: TGTGCCAGCAGTGCTAGCGGGTTACGGGAGCAGTTCTTC. As protein: CASSASGLREQFF.

V is TRBV5-1 and J is TRBJ1-2; possible D gene TRBD1, 5 bases. Germline lookup yields CDR1 SGHRS and CDR2 YFSETQ. This CDR3 contains 15 residues. Trimming removed 3 bases at V and 0 bases at J, with 12 bases between. The CDR3 sequence: CASSSEGRTNYGYTF. The CDR3 DNA follows: TGCGCCAGCAGCTCGGAGGGGAGAACTAACTATGGCTACACCTTC. The full variable domain, in which reference TRBV5-1 and TRBJ1-2 provide the parts outside the CDR3, is KAGVTQTPRYLIKTRGQQVTLSCSPISGHRSVSWYQQTPGQGLQFLFEYFSETQRNKGNFPGRFSGRQFSNSRSEMNVSTLELGDSALYLCASSSEGRTNYGYTFGSGTRLTVV.

The rearrangement uses TRBV29-1 and TRBJ2-5; 10 positions agree with TRBD1. V lost 6 bases to trimming and J lost 6 bases; unmatched junction nucleotides: 7. The CDR3 has 13 amino acids. Germline V gives CDR1 SQVTM, CDR2 ANQGSEA. The CDR3 protein is CSVDRGVTKTQYF. The DNA for the CDR3 is TGCAGCGTGGACAGGGGGGTCACCAAGACCCAGTACTTC.

The rearrangement uses TRBV6-5 and TRBJ2-7; 9 nucleotides line up with TRBD2. After removal of 7 bases from V and 2 bases from J, the junction contained 6 bases not matched to a gene. The germline gives CDR1 MNHEY, CDR2 SVGAGI. This CDR3 is built from 14 residues. DNA for the CDR3: TGTGCCAGCACCCAGACTAGCGGAGCCTACGAGCAGTACTTC. This translates into CASTQTSGAYEQYF.

The chain employs TRBV7-9 and TRBJ1-3, with 7 bases lining up with TRBD1. The CDR3 length is 12 residues. Trimming cost V 5 bases and J 7 bases; bases outside gene matches: 2. Per germline, CDR1 SEHNR and CDR2 FQNEAQ (reference sequence). The CDR3 DNA follows: TGTGCCAGCAGCCCACAGGGGAACACCATATATTTT. Its translation: CASSPQGNTIYF. The full variable domain, completed using reference TRBV7-9 and TRBJ1-3, is DTGVSQNPRHKITKRGQNVTFRCDPISEHNRLYWYRQTLGQGPEFLTYFQNEAQLEKSRLLSDRFSAERPKGSFSTLEIQRTEQGDSAMYLCASSPQGNTIYFGEGSWLTVV.

V is TRBV5-5 and J is TRBJ2-7; 10 positions agree with TRBD2. The CDR3 has 15 residues. Germline lookup yields CDR1 SGHKS and CDR2 YYEKEE (reference sequence). Unmatched junction bases numbered 4, after V lost 4 bases and J lost 0 bases. Here the CDR3 DNA reads TGTGCCAGCAGCGGACTAGCGGACATCTCCTACGAGCAGTACTTC. Encoded protein: CASSGLADISYEQYF.